This is a list of T cell receptor beta chains from one sample in a study of radiotherapy plus CTLA-4 blockade in lung cancer. Measured with immunoSEQ multiplex PCR; TCRdb has only the in-frame clones, and not every one. The sample shows some 94,000 clones, around 84% of them seen only once. Sequenced here: peripheral blood, sampled from a patient treated with radiotherapy plus ipilimumab. The receptors were gathered from a human donor with non-small cell lung cancer that progressed on radiotherapy plus ipilimumab. The CDR3 runs from the conserved cysteine through the conserved F or W. The D gene is left open where the match is weak. Some rows have no size entry. The others give once, few or many, or a class for an expanded clone.

V	D	size	J	CDR3	DNA
TRBV19	.	.	TRBJ1-2	CASSIALNYGYTF	TGTGCCAGTAGTATAGCCCTTAACTATGGCTACACCTTC
TRBV5-4	.	once	TRBJ2-3	CASSLGLAQDTQYF	TGTGCCAGCAGCTTGGGGCTAGCGCAAGATACGCAGTATTTT
TRBV28	.	.	TRBJ1-1	CASNLGLAEAFF	TGTGCCAGCAATTTAGGCTTGGCTGAAGCTTTCTTT
TRBV28	.	.	TRBJ2-7	CASSFGFGSASYEQYF	TGTGCCAGCAGTTTCGGGTTCGGGTCCGCCTCCTACGAGCAGTACTTC
TRBV5-1	.	.	TRBJ1-5	CAKTGGGIQPQHF	TGCGCCAAAACAGGAGGGGGAATTCAGCCCCAGCATTTT
TRBV5-5	TRBD1	.	TRBJ1-2	CASSLGQGNYGYTF	TGTGCCAGCAGCCTGGGACAGGGGAACTATGGCTACACCTTC
TRBV10-3	TRBD2	.	TRBJ2-5	CAISASPASGRESYQETQYF	TGTGCCATCAGTGCATCGCCCGCTAGCGGGAGGGAATCGTACCAAGAGACCCAGTACTTC
TRBV25-1	.	.	TRBJ1-1	CASAVGHYTEAFF	TGTGCCAGCGCTGTAGGACATTACACTGAAGCTTTCTTT
TRBV12-5	.	.	TRBJ2-5	CASGLDLGRETQYF	TGTGCTAGTGGTTTGGACCTGGGGAGGGAGACCCAGTACTTC
TRBV13	TRBD2	.	TRBJ2-2	CASSSGTSGRGFTGELFF	TGTGCCAGCAGCTCAGGGACTAGCGGGAGAGGATTTACCGGGGAGCTGTTTTTT
TRBV9	.	once	TRBJ2-1	CASGLGGENEQFF	TGTGCCAGCGGGCTGGGGGGCGAGAATGAGCAGTTCTTC
TRBV7-2	.	.	TRBJ2-3	CASSPSRGTDTQYF	TGTGCCAGCAGCCCTAGTCGGGGCACAGATACGCAGTATTTT